A selection of T cell receptor beta chains follows, all from one sample in a study of blood T cell repertoires in COVID-19. Produced via immunoSEQ multiplex PCR; TCRdb's table is partial and in-frame only. This table has around 200,000 clones, about 78% appearing once. The specimen sequenced was peripheral blood. These receptors were collected from a woman aged 70 to 79 with acute or convalescent COVID-19. CDR3s include the opening cysteine and the closing phenylalanine or tryptophan. A D gene is named only where the DNA matches it firmly. Expanded clones get a size class; other rows say once, few or many, or leave the size out.

V gene: TRBV19
J gene: TRBJ1-4
clone size: NA
D gene: NA
CDR3 DNA: TGTGCCAGTAGATCGCAGGCTATGGGTGAAAAACTGTTTTTT
CDR3 protein: CASRSQAMGEKLFF

V gene: TRBV18
J gene: TRBJ2-1
clone size: NA
D gene: TRBD2
CDR3 DNA: TGTGCCAGCTCACCACCGAACTATGGGGGGGATGAGCAGTTCTTC
CDR3 protein: CASSPPNYGGDEQFF

V gene: TRBV5-1
J gene: TRBJ1-1
clone size: few
D gene: NA
CDR3 DNA: TGCGCCAGCAGCTTGGTTTCAGAAAACACTGAAGCTTTCTTT
CDR3 protein: CASSLVSENTEAFF

V gene: TRBV2
J gene: TRBJ2-3
clone size: NA
D gene: NA
CDR3 DNA: TGTGCCAGCAGTGATGACAGCGGCACAGATACGCAGTATTTT
CDR3 protein: CASSDDSGTDTQYF

V gene: TRBV28
J gene: TRBJ1-3
clone size: NA
D gene: TRBD1
CDR3 DNA: TGTGCCAGCAGTTTAACCGGGAGGGGGCCAAACACCATATATTTT
CDR3 protein: CASSLTGRGPNTIYF

V gene: TRBV19
J gene: TRBJ1-1
clone size: NA
D gene: NA
CDR3 DNA: TGTGCCAGTAAAGACCCGGGACAGAACACTGAAGCTTTCTTT
CDR3 protein: CASKDPGQNTEAFF

V gene: TRBV5-1
J gene: TRBJ2-7
clone size: NA
D gene: TRBD2
CDR3 DNA: TGCGCCAGCAGCTTGGGTGGCGGGAGATTCCACTACGAGCAGTACTTC
CDR3 protein: CASSLGGGRFHYEQYF

V gene: TRBV19
J gene: TRBJ2-1
clone size: once
D gene: TRBD1
CDR3 DNA: TGTGCCAGTAGTTGGGACAGGGCCCGTGAGCAGTTCTTC
CDR3 protein: CASSWDRAREQFF

V gene: TRBV28
J gene: TRBJ2-7
clone size: NA
D gene: TRBD1
CDR3 DNA: TGTGCCAGCAGTCGTCCTACCTCGTGGACACAGGGGTACGAGCAGTACTTC
CDR3 protein: CASSRPTSWTQGYEQYF

V gene: TRBV6-6
J gene: TRBJ2-5
clone size: few
D gene: NA
CDR3 DNA: TGTGCCAGCAGTTACTCGGGAGACGAGACCCAGTACTTC
CDR3 protein: CASSYSGDETQYF